This T cell receptor beta chain derives from a study of blood T cell repertoires in COVID-19. Across the study: COVID-19 samples from acute and convalescent phases originated in the United States, Italy and Spain. From T cells, B-cell-depleted T cells, or PBMCs came the material, which was cDNA or gDNA.

In the original processing: The assay estimated nucleated cells by amplifying reference gene primers. TCRdb's copy holds only in-frame clones and misses some; the assay was immunoSEQ multiplex PCR. V, J and clone size are those of that table, while D and trimming were read from the DNA. In the table there are a few hundred thousand clones, around 84% of which are singletons. CDR1 DFQATT and CDR2 SNEGSKA come from the germline V gene (reference sequence). V was trimmed by 3 bases and J by 1 base, leaving 6 bases between them. The CDR3 loop spans 12 amino acids. This receptor was identified in a woman older than 75 with active or convalescent COVID-19. Specimen: peripheral blood. The chain carries TRBV20-1 and TRBJ1-1; no definite D call. Here the CDR3 reads CSASGRNTEAFF. The CDR3 DNA is TGCAGTGCTAGTGGGAGGAACACTGAAGCTTTCTTT.